The present T cell receptor beta chain was sequenced within a study of blood T cell repertoires in COVID-19. Background on the study: Material from acute and convalescent COVID-19 was sourced from the United States, Italy and Spain. From T cells, B-cell-depleted T cells, or PBMCs came the material, which was cDNA or gDNA.

The V and J ends lost 3 bases and 3 bases, in that order; junction bases with no gene match: 5. The germline CDR1 and CDR2 sequences are SGDLS and YYNGEE. The CDR3 is 15 amino acids. Per the study methods: The authors estimated nucleated cell counts from reference gene primer amplification. Data came from immunoSEQ multiplex PCR; TCRdb stores just in-frame clones and leaves some out. The DNA was the basis for D and trimming; V, J and clone size are from that table. This sample has about 110,000 clones, with under 85% found just once. This clonotype was obtained from a woman aged 70-85 years with acute or convalescent COVID-19. The rearrangement links TRBV9 to TRBJ1-2; 10 bases are a match to TRBD1. Input material: peripheral blood. CDR3 region: CASSDFDRGHYGYTF. The CDR3 DNA reads TGTGCCAGCAGCGACTTCGACAGGGGGCACTATGGCTACACCTTC.